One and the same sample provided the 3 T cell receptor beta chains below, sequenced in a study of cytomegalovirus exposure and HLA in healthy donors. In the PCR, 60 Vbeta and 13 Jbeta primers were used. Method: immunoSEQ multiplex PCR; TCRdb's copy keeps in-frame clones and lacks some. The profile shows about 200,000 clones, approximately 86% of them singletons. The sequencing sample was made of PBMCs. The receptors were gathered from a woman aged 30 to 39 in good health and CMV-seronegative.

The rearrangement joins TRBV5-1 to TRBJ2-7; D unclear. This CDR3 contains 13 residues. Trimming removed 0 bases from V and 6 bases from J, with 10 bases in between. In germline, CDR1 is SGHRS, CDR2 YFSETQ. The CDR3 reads CASSLVPLGEQYF. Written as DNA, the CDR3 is TGCGCCAGCAGCTTGGTACCCCTAGGCGAGCAGTACTTC.

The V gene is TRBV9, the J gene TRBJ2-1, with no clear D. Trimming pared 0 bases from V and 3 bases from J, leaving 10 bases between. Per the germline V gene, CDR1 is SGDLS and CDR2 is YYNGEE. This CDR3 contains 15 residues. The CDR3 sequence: CASSVGSDLYNEQFF. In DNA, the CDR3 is TGTGCCAGCAGCGTAGGGTCAGATCTCTACAATGAGCAGTTCTTC.

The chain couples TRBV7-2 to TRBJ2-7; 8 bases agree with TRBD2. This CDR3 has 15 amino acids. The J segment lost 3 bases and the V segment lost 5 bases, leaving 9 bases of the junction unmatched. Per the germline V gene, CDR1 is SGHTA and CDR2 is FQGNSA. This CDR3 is CASSPSTSAVYEQYF. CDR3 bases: TGTGCCAGCAGCCCATCGACTAGCGCCGTCTACGAGCAGTACTTC. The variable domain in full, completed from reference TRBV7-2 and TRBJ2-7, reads GAGVSQSPSNKVTEKGKDVELRCDPISGHTALYWYRQSLGQGLEFLIYFQGNSAPDKSGLPSDRFSAERTGGSVSTLTIQRTQQEDSAVYLCASSPSTSAVYEQYFGPGTRLTVT.